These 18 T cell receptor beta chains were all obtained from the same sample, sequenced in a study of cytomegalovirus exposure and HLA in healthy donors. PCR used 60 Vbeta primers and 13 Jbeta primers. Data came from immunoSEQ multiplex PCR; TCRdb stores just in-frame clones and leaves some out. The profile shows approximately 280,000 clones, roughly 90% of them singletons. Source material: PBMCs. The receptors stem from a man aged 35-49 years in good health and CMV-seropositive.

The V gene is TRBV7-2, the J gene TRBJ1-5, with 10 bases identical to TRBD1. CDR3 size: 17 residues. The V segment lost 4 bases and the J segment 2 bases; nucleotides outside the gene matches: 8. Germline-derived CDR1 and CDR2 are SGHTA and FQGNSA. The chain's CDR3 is CASSSTPGTGGNQPQHF. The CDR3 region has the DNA TGTGCCAGCAGCTCAACCCCCGGGACAGGGGGCAATCAGCCCCAGCATTTT.

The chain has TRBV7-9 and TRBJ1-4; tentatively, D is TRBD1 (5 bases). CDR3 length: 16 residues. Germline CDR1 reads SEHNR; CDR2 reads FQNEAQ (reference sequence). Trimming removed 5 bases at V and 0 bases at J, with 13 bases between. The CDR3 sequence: CASSTQGLATNEKLFF. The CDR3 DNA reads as TGTGCCAGCAGCACTCAGGGACTTGCAACTAATGAAAAACTGTTTTTT. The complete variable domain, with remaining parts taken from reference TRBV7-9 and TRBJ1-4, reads DTGVSQNPRHKITKRGQNVTFRCDPISEHNRLYWYRQTLGQGPEFLTYFQNEAQLEKSRLLSDRFSAERPKGSFSTLEIQRTEQGDSAMYLCASSTQGLATNEKLFFGSGTQLSVL.

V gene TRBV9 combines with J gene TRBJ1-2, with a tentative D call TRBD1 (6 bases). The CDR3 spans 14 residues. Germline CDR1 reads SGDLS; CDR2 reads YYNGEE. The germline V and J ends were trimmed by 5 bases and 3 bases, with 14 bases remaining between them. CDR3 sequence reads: CASSSGDGDYGYTF. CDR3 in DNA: TGTGCCAGCAGTTCAGGGGATGGGGACTATGGCTACACCTTC.

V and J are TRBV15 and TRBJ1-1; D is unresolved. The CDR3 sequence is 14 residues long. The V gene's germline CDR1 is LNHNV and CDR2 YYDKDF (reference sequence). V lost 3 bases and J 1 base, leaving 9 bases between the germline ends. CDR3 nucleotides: TGTGCCACCAGCAGGGCTGAGGAGAACACTGAAGCTTTCTTT. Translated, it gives CATSRAEENTEAFF.

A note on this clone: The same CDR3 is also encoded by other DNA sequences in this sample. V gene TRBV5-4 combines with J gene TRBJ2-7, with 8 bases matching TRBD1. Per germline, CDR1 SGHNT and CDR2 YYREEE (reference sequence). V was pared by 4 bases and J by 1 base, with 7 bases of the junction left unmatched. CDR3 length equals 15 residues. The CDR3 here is CASSLPGQGSYEQYF. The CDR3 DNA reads TGTGCCAGCAGCCTCCCCGGACAGGGTTCCTACGAGCAGTACTTC.

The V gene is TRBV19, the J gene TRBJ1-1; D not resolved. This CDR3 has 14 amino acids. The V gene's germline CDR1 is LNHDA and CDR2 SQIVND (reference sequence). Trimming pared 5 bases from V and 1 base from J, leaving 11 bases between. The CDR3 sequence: CASSAGSGNTEAFF. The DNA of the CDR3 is TGTGCCAGTAGTGCGGGATCTGGGAACACTGAAGCTTTCTTT.

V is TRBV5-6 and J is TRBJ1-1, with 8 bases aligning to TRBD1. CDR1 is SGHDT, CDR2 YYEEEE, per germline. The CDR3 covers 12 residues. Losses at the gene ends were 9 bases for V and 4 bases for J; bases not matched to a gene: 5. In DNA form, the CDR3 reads TGTGCCACCGGTGACAGGGGCACTGAAGCTTTCTTT. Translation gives CATGDRGTEAFF.

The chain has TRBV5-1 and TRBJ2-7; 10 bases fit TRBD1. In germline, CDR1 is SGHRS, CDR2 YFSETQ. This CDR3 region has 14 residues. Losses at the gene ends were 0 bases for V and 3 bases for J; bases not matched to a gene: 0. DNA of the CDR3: TGCGCCAGCAGCTTGGGGACAGGGGGCTACGAGCAGTACTTC. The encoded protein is CASSLGTGGYEQYF.

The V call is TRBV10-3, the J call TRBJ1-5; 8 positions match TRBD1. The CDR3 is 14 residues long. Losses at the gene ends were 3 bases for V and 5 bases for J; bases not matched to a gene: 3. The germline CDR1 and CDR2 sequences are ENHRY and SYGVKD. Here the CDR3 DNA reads TGTGCCATCAGTGAAACAGGGGGGGATCAGCCCCAGCATTTT. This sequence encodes CAISETGGDQPQHF.

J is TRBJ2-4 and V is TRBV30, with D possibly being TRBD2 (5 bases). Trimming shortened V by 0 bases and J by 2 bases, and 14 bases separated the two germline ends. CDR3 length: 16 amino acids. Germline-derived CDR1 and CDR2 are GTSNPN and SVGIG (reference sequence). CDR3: CAWSVGLGLTKNIQYF. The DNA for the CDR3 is TGTGCCTGGAGTGTGGGCCTAGGACTTACCAAAAACATTCAGTACTTC.

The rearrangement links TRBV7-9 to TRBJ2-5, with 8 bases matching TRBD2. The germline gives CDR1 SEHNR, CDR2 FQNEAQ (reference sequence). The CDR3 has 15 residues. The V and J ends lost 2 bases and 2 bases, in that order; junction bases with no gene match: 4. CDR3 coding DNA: TGTGCCAGCAGCTTAAGCGGGAGTCTGCAAGAGACCCAGTACTTC. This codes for CASSLSGSLQETQYF.

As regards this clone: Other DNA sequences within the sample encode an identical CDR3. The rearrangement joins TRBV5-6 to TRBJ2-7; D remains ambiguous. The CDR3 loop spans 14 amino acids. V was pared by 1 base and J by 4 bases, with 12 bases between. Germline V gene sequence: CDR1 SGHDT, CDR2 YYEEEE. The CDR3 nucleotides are TGTGCCAGCAGCTTGAGCTCGGGTGGGTACGAGCAGTACTTC. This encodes CASSLSSGGYEQYF.

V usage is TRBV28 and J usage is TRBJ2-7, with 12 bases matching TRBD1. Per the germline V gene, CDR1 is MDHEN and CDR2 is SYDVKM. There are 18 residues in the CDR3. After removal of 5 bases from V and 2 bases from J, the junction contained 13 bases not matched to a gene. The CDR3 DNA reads TGTGCCAGCAGTCGTGGGACAGGGGGCGCCGAGCGAACCTACGAGCAGTACTTC. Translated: CASSRGTGGAERTYEQYF.

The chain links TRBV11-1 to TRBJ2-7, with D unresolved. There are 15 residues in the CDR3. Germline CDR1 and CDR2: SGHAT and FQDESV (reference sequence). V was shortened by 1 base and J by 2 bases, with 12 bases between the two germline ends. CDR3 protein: CASSLGDKLAYEQYF. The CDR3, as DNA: TGTGCCAGCAGCTTAGGTGACAAGTTAGCCTACGAGCAGTACTTC.

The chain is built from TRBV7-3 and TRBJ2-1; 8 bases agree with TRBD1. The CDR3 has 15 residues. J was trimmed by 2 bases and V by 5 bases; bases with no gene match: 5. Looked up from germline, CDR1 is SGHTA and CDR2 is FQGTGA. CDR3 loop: CASSKDREPYNEQFF. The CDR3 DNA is TGTGCCAGCAGCAAGGACAGGGAGCCCTACAATGAGCAGTTCTTC.

CDR3 DNA: TGCGCCAGCAGCCGCCAAGGGGGGGGCCTAGGCACAGATACGCAGTATTTT. It is translated as CASSRQGGGLGTDTQYF. This chain connects TRBV4-1 to TRBJ2-3; TRBD2 is a possible D gene (7 bases). The CDR3 loop spans 17 amino acids. Deletions cut 4 bases from V and 1 base from J, with 18 bases between. In germline, CDR1 is MGHRA, CDR2 YSYEKL.

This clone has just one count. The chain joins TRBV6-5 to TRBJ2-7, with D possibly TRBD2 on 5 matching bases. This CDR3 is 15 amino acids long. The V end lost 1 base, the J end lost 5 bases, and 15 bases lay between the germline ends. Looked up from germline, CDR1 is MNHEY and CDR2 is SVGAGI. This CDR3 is CASSYFQAEVDEQYF. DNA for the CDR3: TGTGCCAGCAGTTACTTCCAGGCGGAGGTCGACGAGCAGTACTTC.

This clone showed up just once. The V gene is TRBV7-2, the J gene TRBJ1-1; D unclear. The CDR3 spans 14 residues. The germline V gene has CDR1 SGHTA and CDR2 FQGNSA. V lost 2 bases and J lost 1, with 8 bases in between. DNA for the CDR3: TGTGCCAGCAGCTTAAACTCGGGGAACACTGAAGCTTTCTTT. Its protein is CASSLNSGNTEAFF.